This T cell receptor beta chain was identified during a study of Graves' ophthalmopathy and Graves' hyperthyroidism. The table lists this clonotype with many counts. The CDR3 is made up of 15 amino acids. The V end lost 5 bases, the J end lost 6 bases, and 19 bases lay between the germline ends. Germline V gene data show CDR1 as MGHDK and CDR2 as SYGVNS. Amplified TCR beta CDR3 regions were obtained using RNA transcripts as template. RT-PCR with HTBI primers came first, then second-round multiplex PCR. TCRdb re-called the multiplex PCR reads through MiXCR, storing one row per CDR3 protein. The sample carries tens of thousands of distinct CDR3 sequences, roughly 50% recorded once.

The rearrangement uses TRBV25-1 and TRBJ1-1; D possibly corresponds to TRBD1 (5 bases). Sequencing was done on a sample of peripheral blood. The TCR comes from an adult woman with stable Graves' hyperthyroidism. CDR3 nucleotides: TGTGCCAGCAGTCCCCCCGGGGGGGGGTTCGCTGAAGCTTTCTTT. Translated, it gives CASSPPGGGFAEAFF.